The entry below gives a single TCR beta chain sequence along with its context. Its recognized antigen is unknown. No much larger clone is present one base from it, and per-base qualities are unavailable. CDR1 LNHDA and CDR2 SQIVND were looked up in the germline V gene (reference sequence). The CDR3 numbers 15 residues from cysteine through phenylalanine. The kept DNA is CDR3 alone, 45 bases in frame from the first base. Compared with germline, V lacks 4 bases and J lacks 7 bases; bases without a gene match: 8. This sample is drawn from a study of T cell responses to AZD1222 COVID-19 vaccine (dated by TCRdb to the early 2020s). Context from the whole study: A total of just over 230 trial participants underwent TCR sequencing, of whom 207 received two doses of AZD1222 and about 25 received two doses of the MenACWY control vaccine. Trial participants were enrolled by age into 18-55, 56-69 and 70-plus year subgroups, with roughly 150, 30 and 60 TCR-sequenced participants respectively. Broader findings and caveats from the paper: Conclusions about previously exposed vaccinees are limited because only six or seven AZD1222 recipients were SARS-CoV-2 seropositive at baseline. Most participants were white British and females outnumbered males, and the authors suggested that clonal diversity may have been underestimated. The vaccine-associated CD4 TCRs covered the entire spike protein, and the dominant responses fell in regions 160-218 and 743-854. Because no samples from the day 14 peak response were available, repertoires could be characterized only after the peak T cell response. After two AZD1222 doses, both the breadth and the depth of spike-specific TCRs were significantly higher than at day 0 and than in MenACWY recipients. In the small 56-69-year group, the increase in depth fell short of significance, most likely because of low power. Reportedly, close to half of the unique spike-specific TCRs recognized epitopes lying outside the regions that are mutated in the B.1.351 and B.1.1.7 variants.

In the paper's terms, the time point label means: about 28 days (+/-7) after the second vaccine dose. Because spike-specific TCR depth and breadth did not differ between the two schedules, AZD1222 recipients who got a second dose at roughly 4 weeks were pooled with those who got a second dose at roughly 12 weeks. Samples from vaccinated people were obtained from the UK trials COV001 and COV002, which included a single-blind randomized controlled phase 2/3 trial of AZD1222 (ChAdOx1 nCoV-19) in healthy adults. For TCRbeta chain sequencing, PBMC samples from trial participants were taken at day 0 and at day 28 after the second dose. The CDR3 regions of human TCRbeta chains were analyzed by immunosequencing. As for the authors' bioinformatics: Repertoire TCRs were checked for matches against a reference library of SARS-CoV-2-specific TCRs that had been generated using the MIRA antigen-specificity platform. Breadth was defined as the fraction of unique TCRs that were SARS-CoV-2-associated, and depth was defined as the fraction of total T cells that were SARS-CoV-2-associated. Using the MIRA data, every spike-specific TCR was mapped to the spike region that the TCR reacted to and assigned to either a CD4 or a CD8 class. Log10-transformed breadth and depth values were compared by one-way ANOVA with Sidak's multiple comparisons tests. TCRdb re-hosts the immuneACCESS table, in-frame sequences only. Its copies lack some clones; in the studies checked, an unresolved V gene accounts for under half of them, and the cause for the rest is not known. D and trimming come from the DNA, and the V and J calls and clone size come from that table. The sample data list 250,000 to 300,000 clones, and around 92% of these were observed just once. The top ten hold roughly 0.5% of the sample.

The rearrangement joined TRBV19 to TRBJ2-2; the central 8 bases match TRBD2. This material consisted of peripheral blood, taken 28 days after the second AZD1222 dose. The TCR originated in an adult who received the AZD1222 COVID-19 vaccine. The encoded CDR3 is CASSSRAGVDGELFF. The sequence in DNA is TGTGCCAGTAGTAGTAGAGCGGGAGTGGACGGGGAGCTGTTTTTT.